The rows below give T cell receptor beta chains drawn from one sample of a study of CXCR3-negative and CXCR3-positive naive CD8 T cells. For each CDR3 protein, TCRdb gives one entry from its re-call of the 5' RACE reads, without DNA. Recorded for this sample: 150,000 or so distinct CDR3 sequences. Sequencing was carried out using naive CXCR3- CD8+ T cells from blood. Source of these receptors: a human donor in good health. Some clones in this sample may be carry-over from other donors' samples. Each CDR3 is given with its conserved first and last residue.

CDR3 protein: CASSSFLNYGYTF
V gene: TRBV28
J gene: TRBJ1-2

CDR3 protein: CSVRYPGVETQYF
V gene: TRBV29-1
J gene: TRBJ2-5

CDR3 protein: CASSPGGRRNEKLFF
V gene: TRBV12-3/TRBV12-4
J gene: TRBJ1-4

CDR3 protein: CASRPRDGEQFF
V gene: TRBV27
J gene: TRBJ2-1

CDR3 protein: CASRSGQSHGYTF
V gene: TRBV7-9
J gene: TRBJ1-2

CDR3 protein: CASSSSQGYEQYF
V gene: TRBV7-9
J gene: TRBJ2-7

CDR3 protein: CASSVASGETYEQYF
V gene: TRBV9
J gene: TRBJ2-7

CDR3 protein: CASSSGTSGSYEQYF
V gene: TRBV28
J gene: TRBJ2-7

CDR3 protein: CSVALSGTASAEQYF
V gene: TRBV29-1
J gene: TRBJ2-7

CDR3 protein: CASSLTVNNQPQHF
V gene: TRBV27
J gene: TRBJ1-5

CDR3 protein: CASSEGGTAYTGELFF
V gene: TRBV9
J gene: TRBJ2-2

CDR3 protein: CASSLVAARGFYEQYF
V gene: TRBV7-8
J gene: TRBJ2-7

CDR3 protein: CASRTDRSSYNSPLHF
V gene: TRBV6-6
J gene: TRBJ1-6

CDR3 protein: CASSWGTSGGAYNEQFF
V gene: TRBV6-2/TRBV6-3
J gene: TRBJ2-1

CDR3 protein: CASSLADRGSGANVLTF
V gene: TRBV28
J gene: TRBJ2-6

CDR3 protein: CASSLVPGIAPYEQYF
V gene: TRBV7-8
J gene: TRBJ2-7

CDR3 protein: CSVEGTGEETQYF
V gene: TRBV29-1
J gene: TRBJ2-5

CDR3 protein: CASSYGPAGSGNTIYF
V gene: TRBV6-2/TRBV6-3
J gene: TRBJ1-3

CDR3 protein: CASSKYNEQFF
V gene: TRBV28
J gene: TRBJ2-1

CDR3 protein: CASSGTSERNEQYF
V gene: TRBV2
J gene: TRBJ2-7

CDR3 protein: CASSYEPLDRVNYGYTF
V gene: TRBV6-5
J gene: TRBJ1-2

CDR3 protein: CSARGFLTGDYGYTF
V gene: TRBV20-1
J gene: TRBJ1-2

CDR3 protein: CASSPRGDGYEQYF
V gene: TRBV7-9
J gene: TRBJ2-7

CDR3 protein: CASSTGPRGTGELFF
V gene: TRBV9
J gene: TRBJ2-2

CDR3 protein: CASSFVRLTETQYF
V gene: TRBV28
J gene: TRBJ2-5

CDR3 protein: CASSVGDNTNYGYTF
V gene: TRBV9
J gene: TRBJ1-2

CDR3 protein: CASSPGIGGQYF
V gene: TRBV12-3/TRBV12-4
J gene: TRBJ2-3

CDR3 protein: CASTGGSKNIQYF
V gene: TRBV28
J gene: TRBJ2-4

CDR3 protein: CASSPTSGGTYEQYF
V gene: TRBV28
J gene: TRBJ2-7

CDR3 protein: CASSPPRTPGTDTQYF
V gene: TRBV7-2
J gene: TRBJ2-3

CDR3 protein: CASTVGGQGGYTF
V gene: TRBV7-9
J gene: TRBJ1-2

CDR3 protein: CANRGDTEAFF
V gene: TRBV12-3/TRBV12-4
J gene: TRBJ1-1

CDR3 protein: CASSGGGHSYNEQFF
V gene: TRBV9
J gene: TRBJ2-1

CDR3 protein: CASSTLSGGAYEQYF
V gene: TRBV19
J gene: TRBJ2-7

CDR3 protein: CASRSLAGGADTGELFF
V gene: TRBV28
J gene: TRBJ2-2

CDR3 protein: CASSPSGLSINEQFF
V gene: TRBV4-3
J gene: TRBJ2-1

CDR3 protein: CASSPDRLDEQFF
V gene: TRBV18
J gene: TRBJ2-1

CDR3 protein: CASSVDGGDYGYTF
V gene: TRBV9
J gene: TRBJ1-2

CDR3 protein: CASSYGSPTDEQYF
V gene: TRBV6-2/TRBV6-3
J gene: TRBJ2-7

CDR3 protein: CSVPGGLVTEAFF
V gene: TRBV29-1
J gene: TRBJ1-1

CDR3 protein: CASSLSAVRETQYF
V gene: TRBV12-3/TRBV12-4
J gene: TRBJ2-5

CDR3 protein: CASRPGTGGFTNEKLFF
V gene: TRBV7-9
J gene: TRBJ1-4

CDR3 protein: CASSLPRLAGGPVQETQYF
V gene: TRBV5-1
J gene: TRBJ2-5

CDR3 protein: CASSSGTGEGDTQYF
V gene: TRBV28
J gene: TRBJ2-3

CDR3 protein: CASKPRGTGELFF
V gene: TRBV5-4
J gene: TRBJ2-2

CDR3 protein: CASSSTGSLAGGPSTYNEQFF
V gene: TRBV28
J gene: TRBJ2-1

CDR3 protein: CASSQMTGPRSSYEQYF
V gene: TRBV4-3
J gene: TRBJ2-7

CDR3 protein: CASSQTGVQETQYF
V gene: TRBV23-1
J gene: TRBJ2-5

CDR3 protein: CASSPLPRAGNEQFF
V gene: TRBV12-3/TRBV12-4
J gene: TRBJ2-1

CDR3 protein: CATSTSLWTGDTYEQYF
V gene: TRBV15
J gene: TRBJ2-7

CDR3 protein: CAISDETGELFF
V gene: TRBV10-3
J gene: TRBJ2-2

CDR3 protein: CASSFNGDAYEQYF
V gene: TRBV11-3
J gene: TRBJ2-7

CDR3 protein: CAYGSHNEQFF
V gene: TRBV7-9
J gene: TRBJ2-1

CDR3 protein: CASSLNTNTGELFF
V gene: TRBV12-3/TRBV12-4
J gene: TRBJ2-2

CDR3 protein: CASSSGDWPNEQFF
V gene: TRBV5-1
J gene: TRBJ2-1

CDR3 protein: CASSKEDYTQVSYTDTQYF
V gene: TRBV19
J gene: TRBJ2-3